The clone carrying this T cell receptor (beta chain) is medium-sized within its sample. The antigen remains undetermined. This sample was taken from a study of T and B cells in COVID-19 patients. Study as a whole: The recovered patients had mostly mild to moderate COVID-19 with outpatient management. The recovered cohort's median age was about 35 years, versus roughly 67 years in active infection.

Broader study findings: Patients with COVID-19 reportedly showed strongly skewed T cell receptor beta variable and joining gene usage. At recovery TRB diversity and richness exceeded healthy donors, after highly clonal active COVID-19 repertoires.

TRB was amplified from about 250-500 ng of blood genomic DNA. Multiplex PCR with BIOMED2 TRB-A/B primer pools amplified TRB rearrangements. TCRdb reprocessed the multiplex PCR reads via MiXCR and lists one record per CDR3 protein. The table shows 15,000 to 20,000 distinct CDR3 sequences, with 25% to 30% occurring only once. This TCR came from a human donor who had recovered from COVID-19. Specimen: blood.

CDR3 sequence reads: CASSERGPGELFF. The CDR3 DNA reads TGTGCCAGTAGTGAGCGGGGGCCCGGGGAGCTGTTTTTT. The chain carries TRBV19 and TRBJ2-2, with TRBD2 matching over 8 bases. There are 13 residues in the CDR3. V trimming: 5 bases; J trimming: 6 bases; junction bases outside the gene matches: 2. Germline values: CDR1 LNHDA, CDR2 SQIVND (reference sequence).